The table lists the clone carrying this TCR beta chain with a few counts. No antigen is known for it. The data stem from a study of blood T cells in healthy people across ages. Study observations and caveats: Because donor CMV status was unknown, expanded clonotype changes were possibly confounded.

A J-beta primer mix and a sample-barcoded 5' primer were used in a second PCR of about 6 to 12 cycles. TCRdb re-analysed the 5' RACE reads in MiXCR, keeping a single row per CDR3 protein. The profile covers around 990,000 distinct CDR3 sequences, with around 27% appearing a single time and approximately 0.71% taken by the ten largest. These same data were also listed under a study on T cells of mothers and their children. That paper adds: Similar effects of thymic selection on TCR recombination output were recorded in related and unrelated pairs.

This TCR derives from a girl aged 2-15 years in good health. The sequencing input was blood.

CDR3 loop: CASSTWDSTYEQYF. The CDR3 DNA is TGTGCCAGCAGCACCTGGGACTCGACCTACGAGCAGTACTTC. The genes are TRBV27 and TRBJ2-5; a possible D gene is TRBD2 (6 bases). The J call may be mistaken, given a closer DNA end match to TRBJ2-7. CDR3 length: 14 residues. Germline CDR1 and CDR2: MNHEY and SMNVEV (reference sequence).